The 8 T cell receptor beta chains reported below all come from one sample, sequenced in a study of beta chain features in type 1 diabetes. Expressed TCRB transcripts were sequenced because the isolated RNA had all been reverse transcribed beforehand. The protocol was immunoSEQ multiplex PCR, while the TCRdb copy is restricted to in-frame clones and leaves out a portion. Among about 620,000 clones listed, about 16% were seen once. Sequencing used naive CD4+ T cells from blood. These receptors originate from a man aged 18 to 29 in good health.

The genes are TRBV5-6 and TRBJ2-7; D call uncertain. Per the germline V gene, CDR1 is SGHDT and CDR2 is YYEEEE. The CDR3 totals 13 residues. With 4 bases removed from V and 4 bases from J, the gap between germline ends came to 12 bases. Written as DNA, the CDR3 is TGTGCCAGCAGCCGTGCATTGGAATACGAGCAGTACTTC. It encodes CASSRALEYEQYF.

This chain connects TRBV19 to TRBJ1-5; weak D call: TRBD1 (6 bases). The germline V gene has CDR1 LNHDA and CDR2 SQIVND (reference sequence). The CDR3 spans 15 residues. Between the trimmed V and J ends, which lost 0 bases and 1 base, there was a span of 7 bases. CDR3 in DNA: TGTGCCAGTAGTATAGAAACAGGGAGCAATCAGCCCCAGCATTTT. Amino acid sequence: CASSIETGSNQPQHF.

A few counts support this clone. The chain combines TRBV30 with TRBJ1-2, with 11 bases matching TRBD1. V lost 2 bases and J lost 4; bases outside the gene matches: 9. This CDR3 contains 16 residues. Germline CDR1 reads GTSNPN; CDR2 reads SVGIG (reference sequence). The CDR3 protein is CAWSSKDRGLVYGYTF. The CDR3 nucleotides are TGTGCCTGGAGTTCAAAGGACAGGGGGCTTGTCTATGGCTACACCTTC.

This CDR3 is CASSLQGTRDNEQFF. The CDR3 DNA reads as TGTGCCAGCAGCTTGCAGGGGACTAGAGATAATGAGCAGTTCTTC. V is TRBV7-2 and J is TRBJ2-1; TRBD2 agrees at 8 bases. The germline V gene has CDR1 SGHTA and CDR2 FQGNSA. The CDR3 contains 15 residues. V was pared by 3 bases and J by 7 bases, with 8 bases of the junction left unmatched.

This clone was observed a handful of times. Other DNA sequences within the sample encode an identical CDR3. The V gene is TRBV5-4, the J gene TRBJ1-4; maybe TRBD1 (6 bases). Per the germline V gene, CDR1 is SGHNT and CDR2 is YYREEE (reference sequence). The CDR3 length is 15 residues. V was trimmed by 0 bases and J by 0 bases, leaving 6 bases between them. CDR3 protein: CASSLGTATNEKLFF. The DNA for the CDR3 is TGTGCCAGCAGCTTGGGGACAGCAACTAATGAAAAACTGTTTTTT.

The genes are TRBV6-1 and TRBJ2-7; the D is unclear. Trimming stripped 7 bases from V and 2 bases from J, with 15 bases between. The CDR3 length is 14 residues. Germline values: CDR1 MNHNS, CDR2 SASEGT. CDR3 protein: CASIHSGRAYEQYF. In nucleotides, the CDR3 is TGTGCCAGCATCCATAGTGGCAGAGCCTACGAGCAGTACTTC.

In this sample, this clone turned up a few times. V usage is TRBV9 and J usage is TRBJ1-2; a possible D gene is TRBD1 (5 bases). Germline CDR1 SGDLS, CDR2 YYNGEE. With 0 bases removed from V and 1 base from J, the gap between germline ends came to 7 bases. This CDR3 has 14 amino acids. CDR3 in amino acids: CASSVARGNYGYTF. The CDR3 nucleotides read TGTGCCAGCAGCGTAGCGAGGGGTAACTATGGCTACACCTTC.

This clone has a handful of counts. This sequence joins TRBV18 and TRBJ1-2; the match to TRBD1 covers 9 bases. This CDR3 spans 16 amino acids. Germline trimming cut 0 bases from V and 2 bases from J; bases unmatched to any gene: 4. From germline, CDR1 is KGHSH and CDR2 LQKENI. CDR3: CASSPPGQGLNYGYTF. In DNA form, the CDR3 reads TGTGCCAGCTCACCACCGGGACAGGGTCTGAACTATGGCTACACCTTC.